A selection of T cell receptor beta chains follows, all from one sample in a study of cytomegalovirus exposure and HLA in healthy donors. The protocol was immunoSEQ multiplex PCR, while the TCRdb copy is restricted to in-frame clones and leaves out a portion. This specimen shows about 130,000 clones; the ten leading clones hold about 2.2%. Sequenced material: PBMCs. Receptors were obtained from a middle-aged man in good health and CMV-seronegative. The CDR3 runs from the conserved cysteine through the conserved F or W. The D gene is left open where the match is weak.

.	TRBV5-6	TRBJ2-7	CASSFIARPFAEQYF	TGTGCCAGCAGCTTTATAGCGAGACCCTTCGCCGAGCAGTACTTC
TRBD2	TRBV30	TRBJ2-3	CAWSLAGGRTDTQYF	TGTGCCTGGAGTCTAGCGGGAGGACGCACAGATACGCAGTATTTT
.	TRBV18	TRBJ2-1	CASSPQVAGYNEQFF	TGTGCCAGCTCACCACAAGTCGCGGGGTACAATGAGCAGTTCTTC
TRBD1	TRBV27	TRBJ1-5	CASRPQGPNQPQHF	TGTGCCAGCAGGCCACAGGGGCCCAATCAGCCCCAGCATTTT
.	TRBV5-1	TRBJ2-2	CASSLTVRNTGELFF	TGCGCCAGCAGCCTGACAGTAAGGAACACCGGGGAGCTGTTTTTT
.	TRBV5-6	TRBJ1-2	CASSSQDGLVGYTF	TGTGCCAGCAGCTCACAGGACGGACTAGTAGGCTACACCTTC
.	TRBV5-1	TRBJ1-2	CASSLESSNYGYTF	TGCGCCAGCAGCCTAGAAAGTTCGAACTATGGCTACACCTTC
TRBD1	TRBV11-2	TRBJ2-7	CASSLDGQGVDEQYF	TGTGCCAGCAGCTTAGATGGGCAGGGGGTCGACGAGCAGTACTTC
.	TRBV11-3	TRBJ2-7	CASSLHLITYEQYF	TGTGCCAGCAGCTTACACCTCATCACTTACGAGCAGTACTTC
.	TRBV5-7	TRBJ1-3	CASISGTSGNTIYF	TGTGCCAGTATCAGCGGCACCTCTGGAAACACCATATATTTT
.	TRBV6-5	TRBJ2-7	CASSYLDVGYEQYF	TGTGCCAGCAGTTACCTAGACGTCGGGTACGAGCAGTACTTC
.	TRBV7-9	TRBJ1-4	CASSWGPGLNVEKLFF	TGTGCCAGCAGCTGGGGCCCGGGACTAAACGTCGAAAAACTGTTTTTT
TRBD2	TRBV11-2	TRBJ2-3	CASSLAGLDTQYF	TGTGCCAGCAGTTTAGCGGGATTGGATACGCAGTATTTT
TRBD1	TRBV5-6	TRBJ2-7	CASSFHRGSYEQYF	TGTGCCAGCAGCTTTCACAGGGGATCCTACGAGCAGTACTTC
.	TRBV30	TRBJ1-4	CAWSVLEKLFF	TGTGCCTGGAGTGTACTGGAAAAACTGTTTTTT
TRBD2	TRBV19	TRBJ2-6	CASSRGGAGANVLTF	TGTGCCAGTAGTCGCGGGGGGGCTGGGGCCAACGTCCTGACTTTC
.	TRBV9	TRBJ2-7	CASSVDPEAYEQYF	TGTGCCAGCAGCGTGGACCCGGAGGCCTACGAGCAGTACTTC
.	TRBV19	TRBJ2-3	CASSIGETDTQYF	TGTGCCAGTAGTATTGGAGAGACAGATACGCAGTATTTT
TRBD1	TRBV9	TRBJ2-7	CASNTGGLGEQYF	TGTGCCAGCAACACAGGGGGACTCGGCGAGCAGTACTTC
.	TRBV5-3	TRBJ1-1	CARSTPTCPDGTEAFF	TGTGCCAGAAGCACCCCGACTTGTCCCGACGGCACTGAAGCTTTCTTT
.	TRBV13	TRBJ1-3	CASSLLRGSGNTIYF	TGTGCCAGCAGCTTATTGCGGGGGTCAGGAAACACCATATATTTT
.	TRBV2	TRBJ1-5	CASSETLDSRNQPQHF	TGTGCCAGCAGTGAAACCTTGGACAGCCGCAATCAGCCCCAGCATTTT
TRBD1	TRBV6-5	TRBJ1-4	CASSLGGTGKGKLFF	TGTGCCAGCAGCCTCGGTGGGACAGGAAAAGGCAAACTGTTTTTT
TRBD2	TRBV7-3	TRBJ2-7	CASSLLPSGRASGEQYF	TGTGCCAGCAGCTTATTGCCTAGCGGGAGGGCCTCAGGAGAGCAGTACTTC
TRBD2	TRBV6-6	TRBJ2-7	CASSPPSGRAGEQYF	TGTGCCAGCAGTCCACCTAGCGGGAGGGCCGGAGAGCAGTACTTC
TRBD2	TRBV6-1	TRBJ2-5	CASSELHGAGGPGVTQYF	TGTGCCAGCAGTGAACTGCATGGAGCGGGAGGACCCGGGGTGACCCAGTACTTC
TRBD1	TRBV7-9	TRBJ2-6	CASSSGTGSSGANVLTF	TGTGCCAGCAGCTCAGGGACAGGGAGCTCTGGGGCCAACGTCCTGACTTTC
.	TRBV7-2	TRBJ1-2	CASSERDGRGYTF	TGTGCCAGCAGCGAGCGGGACGGGCGAGGGTACACCTTC
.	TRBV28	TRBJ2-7	CATTPQGRTYEQYF	TGTGCCACCACCCCCCAGGGCAGAACCTACGAGCAGTACTTC
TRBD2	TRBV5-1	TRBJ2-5	CASRVGTSGIETQYF	TGCGCCAGCAGAGTTGGGACTAGCGGGATTGAGACCCAGTACTTC
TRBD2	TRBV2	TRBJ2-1	CASSTPLAGVVYNEQFF	TGTGCCAGCAGCACCCCCTTAGCGGGAGTCGTCTACAATGAGCAGTTCTTC
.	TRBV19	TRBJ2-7	CASSIDGLRYEQYF	TGTGCCAGTAGTATCGACGGACTACGCTACGAGCAGTACTTC
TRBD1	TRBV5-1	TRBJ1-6	CASSLDSPGQGYSPLHF	TGCGCCAGCAGCTTGGACTCCCCGGGACAGGGGTATTCACCCCTCCACTTT
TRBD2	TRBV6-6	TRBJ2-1	CATLELAGVTRNEQFF	TGTGCCACCTTGGAGCTAGCGGGAGTTACTAGGAATGAGCAGTTCTTC
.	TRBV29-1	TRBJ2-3	CSVLTAADTQYF	TGCAGCGTTTTGACAGCAGCGGATACGCAGTATTTT
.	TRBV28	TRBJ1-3	CASGGGQAPGNTIYF	TGTGCCAGCGGGGGAGGGCAGGCCCCTGGAAACACCATATATTTT
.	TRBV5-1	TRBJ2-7	CASSLEQATYEQYF	TGCGCCAGCAGCTTGGAACAGGCAACCTACGAGCAGTACTTC
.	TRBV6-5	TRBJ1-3	CASARGYGNTIYF	TGTGCCAGTGCAAGGGGTTACGGAAACACCATATATTTT
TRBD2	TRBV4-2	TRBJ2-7	CASSPSTSGRREQYF	TGTGCCAGCAGCCCGTCAACTAGCGGGAGGAGGGAGCAGTACTTC
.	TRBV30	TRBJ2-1	CAWSDAPYYSYNEQFF	TGTGCCTGGAGTGATGCGCCCTACTACTCCTACAATGAGCAGTTCTTC
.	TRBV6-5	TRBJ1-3	CASFSYGNTIYF	TGTGCCAGCTTTTCCTATGGAAACACCATATATTTT
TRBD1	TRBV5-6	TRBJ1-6	CASITLSGTDNSPLHF	TGTGCCAGCATCACCCTCTCCGGGACAGACAATTCACCCCTCCACTTT